This TCR beta chain was identified during a study of PD-L1 blockade in urothelial cancer. As for the study in general: About 85% of the roughly 29 patients comprised males who had bladder-origin urothelial cancer. Each participant's history included 0 to 3 prior chemotherapy regimens. Study-wide results and limits: Sub-median blood TCR clonality before treatment predicted longer survival.

Indicated time point: peripheral blood 6 weeks after treatment start. Patient disease was locally advanced or metastatic urothelial carcinoma. The CDR3 totals 15 residues. Germline values: CDR1 MNHEY, CDR2 SMNVEV (reference sequence). The V end was cut by 3 bases, the J end by 2 bases, with 13 bases between. Only in-frame clones appear in the TCRdb table, and some are missing; sequencing was by immunoSEQ multiplex PCR. The repertoire holds around 66,000 clones, 85% to 90% seen once, with approximately 10% in the top ten. Regarding this clone: Its target is unknown.

This clonotype was obtained from a man aged 55 to 70 with urothelial cancer. V is TRBV27 and J is TRBJ1-1; D might be TRBD1 (5 bases). The sample here was PBMCs, taken around atezolizumab (anti-PD-L1) treatment. The CDR3 loop is CASSFWGGINTEAFF. CDR3 DNA sequence: TGTGCCAGCAGTTTCTGGGGGGGTATAAACACTGAAGCTTTCTTT.